This TCR beta chain was sequenced in a study of blood T cell repertoires in COVID-19. V was trimmed by 3 bases and J by 9 bases, leaving 24 bases between them. The CDR3 is made up of 17 amino acids. The V gene's germline CDR1 is LNHDA and CDR2 SQIVND (reference sequence). Here immunoSEQ multiplex PCR was the method, and the copy in TCRdb shows in-frame clones only, minus some. Of some 200,000 clones in the sample, more than 80% were seen once. The chain couples TRBV19 to TRBJ1-5; D is possibly TRBD1 (6 bases). This clonotype originated in a woman aged 60 to 75 with acute or convalescent COVID-19. Sample: peripheral blood. The CDR3 DNA sequence: TGTGCCAGTAGTATTCGGAGCCGGGACATACTTTATACGCCCCAGCATTTT. Translating it yields CASSIRSRDILYTPQHF.